These T cell receptor beta chains were read from a single sample in a study of tumor and adjacent non-tumor tissue in lung cancer. TCRdb recomputed calls from the multiplex PCR reads with MiXCR, one row per CDR3 protein. The sample lists under 100,000 distinct CDR3 sequences, around three fifths seen once, with over 12% in the top ten. Sequencing used lung tumor tissue. The origin of the receptors is a man aged 70 or older with non-small cell lung cancer. CDR3s include the opening cysteine and the closing phenylalanine or tryptophan. The order of the fields is J gene, D gene, clone size, V gene, CDR3 protein, CDR3 DNA. D genes are given only for firm matches. Clone size is given for some rows only: seen once, a few or many times, or a class if the clone is expanded.

>TRBJ1-1|NA|NA|TRBV29-1
CSVLPAHGRVSNTEAFF
TGCAGCGTTCTCCCTGCGCATGGCAGGGTGTCGAACACTGAAGCTTTCTTT
>TRBJ1-1|NA|once|TRBV29-1
CSVGWETTEAFF
TGCAGCGTGGGCTGGGAAACCACTGAAGCTTTCTTT
>TRBJ1-4|NA|NA|TRBV4-1
CASSQEQNSLIQPKLFF
TGCGCCAGCAGCCAAGAACAAAACAGCCTCATACAACCTAAACTGTTTTTT
>TRBJ1-3|NA|many|TRBV29-1
CSVEPPGAGAGGNTIYF
TGCAGCGTTGAACCCCCCGGGGCAGGGGCGGGGGGAAACACCATATATTTT
>TRBJ2-5|NA|NA|TRBV11-2
CASSLPGCRETQYF
TGTGCCAGCAGCTTACCGGGGTGTAGAGAGACCCAGTACTTC
>TRBJ1-1|NA|medium-sized|TRBV6-5
CASRRGPLMNTEAFF
TGTGCCAGCAGGAGAGGACCCCTAATGAACACTGAAGCTTTCTTT
>TRBJ2-5|TRBD1|NA|TRBV11-1
CACSPWDRAFETQYF
TGTGCCTGCAGCCCCTGGGACAGGGCTTTTGAGACCCAGTACTTC
>TRBJ2-7|NA|NA|TRBV6-6
CATSPTTNLAPVVYEQYF
TGTGCCACCAGCCCAACAACAAATCTAGCTCCTGTTGTCTACGAGCAGTACTTC
>TRBJ2-1|NA|NA|TRBV7-8
CASSLAWLQWEEDNEQSF
TGTGCCAGCAGCTTAGCATGGTTACAGTGGGAGGAGGACAATGAGCAGTCCTTC
>TRBJ1-5|TRBD1|NA|TRBV7-9
CASSLTGFNQPQHF
TGTGCCAGCAGCTTGACAGGGTTTAATCAGCCCCAGCATTTT
>TRBJ2-1|NA|NA|TRBV11-1
CAISRYPVGVPYNEQFF
TGTGCCATCAGCCGGTACCCAGTGGGAGTCCCCTACAATGAGCAGTTCTTC
>TRBJ1-1|TRBD1|NA|TRBV10-3
CTIRETGVITEAFF
TGTACCATCAGAGAGACAGGGGTGATCACTGAAGCTTTCTTT
>TRBJ2-2|NA|NA|TRBV29-1
CNVELWDGNTGELFF
TGCAACGTTGAATTGTGGGACGGGAACACCGGGGAGCTGTTTTTT
>TRBJ2-6|TRBD1|NA|TRBV6-1
CASSAQGAEANVPTF
TGTGCCAGCAGTGCACAGGGGGCGGAGGCCAACGTCCCGACTTTC
>TRBJ2-7|NA|NA|TRBV11-1
CASSPARTRNSYEQYF
TGTGCCAGTAGCCCAGCTCGAACCAGGAACTCCTACGAGCAGTACTTC
>TRBJ2-1|TRBD2|few|TRBV29-1
CSVESGGPSEQFF
TGCAGCGTTGAGTCGGGAGGGCCGAGTGAGCAGTTCTTC
>TRBJ2-7|TRBD2|NA|TRBV11-2
CPTSLNPGLVGLREQYF
TGTCCCACCAGCTTAAATCCGGGACTAGTGGGACTTCGCGAGCAATACTTC
>TRBJ2-1|TRBD2|NA|TRBV11-2
CASSLAGRGYNEQFF
TGTGCTAGCAGCTTAGCGGGTAGAGGTTACAATGAGCAGTTCTTC
>TRBJ1-4|NA|few|TRBV20-1
CGAEGSQLNEKLFF
TGCGGTGCCGAGGGATCCCAGTTGAATGAAAAATTGTTTTTC
>TRBJ2-7|NA|NA|TRBV5-1
CASSRRGVAYGQYF
TGCGCCAGCAGTCGAAGGGGTGTGGCCTACGGGCAGTACTTC
>TRBJ1-3|TRBD1|few|TRBV20-1
CSASRTGAGSTIYF
TGCAGTGCTAGCCGAACAGGGGCTGGAAGCACCATATATTTT
>TRBJ2-5|NA|NA|TRBV7-9
CVSRQMTAQETQYF
TGTGTCAGCAGACAGATGACAGCTCAAGAGACCCAATACTTC
>TRBJ2-6|NA|few|TRBV5-4
CVSTPESGVNVLTF
TGTGTCAGCACCCCGGAGTCTGGGGTCAACGTCCTGACTTTC
>TRBJ2-7|TRBD1|few|TRBV30
CAWSRTGAYDQYF
TGTGCCTGGTCGAGGACAGGAGCCTACGACCAGTACTTC
>TRBJ1-1|NA|NA|TRBV7-9
CASSPGVLSTEAFF
TGTGCCAGCAGCCCGGGGGTCCTGAGCACTGAAGCTTTCTTT
>TRBJ2-5|TRBD1|few|TRBV5-1
CASSKTGGLETQYF
TGCGCCAGCAGCAAGACAGGGGGCTTGGAGACCCAGTACTTC
>TRBJ2-7|TRBD1|NA|TRBV11-2
CTSSFGIGGIYEQNF
TGTACCAGCAGCTTTGGGATAGGGGGCATCTACGAGCAGAACTTC
>TRBJ1-1|NA|NA|TRBV20-1
CSAREATDRNTEAFF
TGCAGTGCAAGAGAGGCGACAGACAGGAACACTGAAGCTTTCTTT
>TRBJ2-1|NA|NA|TRBV6-6
CASRHYNEQFF
TGCGCCAGCAGGCACTACAATGAGCAGTTCTTC